This T cell receptor (beta chain) was retrieved from a study of blood T cell repertoires in COVID-19. Study-wide background: Acute and convalescent COVID-19 specimens originated in the United States, Italy and Spain. In each case, the material was cDNA or gDNA derived from T cells, B-cell-depleted T cells, or PBMCs.

Authors' methods: From reference gene primer amplification, estimates of nucleated cell counts were derived. Only in-frame clones appear in the TCRdb table, and some are missing; sequencing was by immunoSEQ multiplex PCR. V, J and clone size are those of that table, while D and trimming were read from the DNA. The table shows some 270,000 clones, with roughly 89% occurring only once. Sequencing was done on a sample of peripheral blood. The receptor was derived from a man aged 50 to 60 with acute or convalescent COVID-19.

The CDR3 region has the DNA TGTGCCAGCGGAAAAGGACAGGGGGACTATGGCTACACCTTC. Its translation: CASGKGQGDYGYTF. The V and J genes are TRBV9 and TRBJ1-2; 10 bases are a match to TRBD1. The germline V gene has CDR1 SGDLS and CDR2 YYNGEE. The CDR3 covers 14 residues. J gave up 3 bases and V 7 bases, and 6 bases lay outside the gene matches.